Ten or more counts support the clone carrying this TCR beta chain. MiXCR was run by TCRdb on the 5' RACE reads, yielding one entry per CDR3 protein. The sample yields about 63,000 distinct CDR3 sequences, 10% to 15% seen once. The data derive from a study of early T cells in non-severe SARS-CoV-2 infection. V shed 5 bases and J 7 bases; nucleotides not matched to a gene: 21. This CDR3 has 19 residues. CDR1 and CDR2 from the germline V gene are MNHEY and SMNVEV (reference sequence). This receptor was identified in an adult who was a healthcare worker with PCR-confirmed SARS-CoV-2 infection or an uninfected control (not recorded which). The chain uses TRBV27 and TRBJ1-5; TRBD1 aligns across 9 bases. The sequenced sample was whole blood. The CDR3 DNA follows: TGTGCCAGCAGTCCATATCTCCAACCGGGACAGGGTTTCGGACAGCCCCAGCATTTT. It codes for CASSPYLQPGQGFGQPQHF.